These 5 T cell receptor beta chains share one sample of origin, sequenced in a study of blood T cell repertoires in COVID-19. Sequencing used immunoSEQ multiplex PCR; TCRdb keeps in-frame clones, though not all of them. This sample has approximately 250,000 clones, with 85% to 90% found just once. Sequenced input: PBMCs or T cells enriched from blood (not recorded which). These receptors were obtained from a woman younger than 45 who had recovered from COVID-19.

The genes are TRBV30 and TRBJ1-5; 8 bases align to TRBD1. This CDR3 is built from 16 residues. Germline loops: CDR1 GTSNPN, CDR2 SVGIG (reference sequence). The ends lost 2 bases at V and 6 bases at J; junction bases unmatched: 12. As DNA, the CDR3 is TGTGCCTGGAGTTTCCAGGGGGCATTGATCAGTCAGCCCCAGCATTTT. It codes for CAWSFQGALISQPQHF.

This clone was observed a handful of times. CDR3 in DNA: TGTGCCAGTAGTATCCAGATCTCCAATCAGCCCCAGCATTTT. This sequence encodes CASSIQISNQPQHF. V is TRBV19 and J is TRBJ1-5; D not resolved. The length of the CDR3 is 14 residues. V was cut by 3 bases and J by 3 bases, with 9 bases left in between. Germline V CDR1 and CDR2: LNHDA, SQIVND (reference sequence).

This chain links TRBV12-3 or TRBV12-4 with TRBJ2-5, with D unclear. V was shortened by 1 base and J by 1 base, with 4 bases between the two germline ends. This CDR3 region has 13 residues. The CDR3 region has the DNA TGTGCCAGCAGTTTAGTCAGCCAAGAGACCCAGTACTTC. Its translation is CASSLVSQETQYF.

The chain is built from TRBV4-3 and TRBJ1-1; D is uncertain. The CDR3 runs to 13 residues. Looked up from germline, CDR1 is LGHNA and CDR2 is YSLEER. V gave up 6 bases and J gave up 0 bases, with 8 bases separating them. CDR3 DNA sequence: TGCGCCAGCAGTAAAGCCATGAACACTGAAGCTTTCTTT. This codes for CASSKAMNTEAFF.

The chain is built from TRBV9 and TRBJ1-6, with 7 bases aligning to TRBD1. The CDR3 spans 16 residues. Unmatched junction bases numbered 12, after V lost 3 bases and J lost 9 bases. Germline V gives CDR1 SGDLS, CDR2 YYNGEE. The CDR3 DNA sequence: TGTGCCAGCAGCGCTCGACAGGGTGAATTGGGTTCACCCCTCCACTTT. This sequence encodes CASSARQGELGSPLHF.